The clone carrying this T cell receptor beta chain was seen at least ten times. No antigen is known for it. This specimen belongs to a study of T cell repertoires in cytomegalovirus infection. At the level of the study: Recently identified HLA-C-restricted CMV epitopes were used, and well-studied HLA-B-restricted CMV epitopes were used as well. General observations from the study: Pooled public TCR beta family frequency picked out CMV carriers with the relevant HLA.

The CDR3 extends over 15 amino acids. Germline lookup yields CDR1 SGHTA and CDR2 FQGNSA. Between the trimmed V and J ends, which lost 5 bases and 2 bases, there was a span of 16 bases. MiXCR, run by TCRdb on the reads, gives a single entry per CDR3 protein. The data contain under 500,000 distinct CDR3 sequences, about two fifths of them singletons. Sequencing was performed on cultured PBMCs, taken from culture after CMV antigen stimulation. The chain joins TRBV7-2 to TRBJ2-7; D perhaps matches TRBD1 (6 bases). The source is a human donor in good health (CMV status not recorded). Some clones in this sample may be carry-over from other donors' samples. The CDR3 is CASSRTGTTAYEQYF. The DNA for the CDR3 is TGTGCCAGCAGCAGGACCGGGACAACCGCCTACGAGCAGTACTTC.